This T cell receptor (beta chain) is drawn from a study of T cells in Graves' hyperthyroidism and ophthalmopathy. The CDR3 sequence is 14 residues long. Germline lookup yields CDR1 SGHRS and CDR2 YFSETQ. V shed 0 bases, J shed 5 bases, and the junction held 2 bases outside the gene matches. This clonotype was observed a handful of times. Its matching antigen is unknown. Overall study results and limits: The blood repertoire included most of the expanded thyroid clonotypes above 0.001. Ophthalmopathy prediction by the model preceded onset by a median roughly 6.3 months.

TCR beta CDR3 region amplification was performed from RNA transcripts. RT-PCR in the first round (using the HTBI primer set) targeted the TCR CDR3. TCRdb reanalysed the multiplex PCR reads using MiXCR and keeps one entry per CDR3 protein. Of hundreds of thousands of distinct CDR3 sequences listed, over 11% are singletons. Researchers defined stable Graves' hyperthyroidism as no ophthalmopathy progression within 18 months. Hyperthyroidism had been newly diagnosed in patients aged 18 to 65, and its duration was under 2 months. The chain joins TRBV5-1 to TRBJ2-1; 7 bases align to TRBD1. Sequencing was carried out using blood. The receptor comes from a young woman with Graves' hyperthyroidism. CDR3 DNA: TGCGCCAGCAGCTTGGGACAGGGAAACAATGAGCAGTTCTTC. Protein sequence: CASSLGQGNNEQFF. The whole variable domain, remainder taken from reference TRBV5-1 and TRBJ2-1, is KAGVTQTPRYLIKTRGQQVTLSCSPISGHRSVSWYQQTPGQGLQFLFEYFSETQRNKGNFPGRFSGRQFSNSRSEMNVSTLELGDSALYLCASSLGQGNNEQFFGPGTRLTVL.